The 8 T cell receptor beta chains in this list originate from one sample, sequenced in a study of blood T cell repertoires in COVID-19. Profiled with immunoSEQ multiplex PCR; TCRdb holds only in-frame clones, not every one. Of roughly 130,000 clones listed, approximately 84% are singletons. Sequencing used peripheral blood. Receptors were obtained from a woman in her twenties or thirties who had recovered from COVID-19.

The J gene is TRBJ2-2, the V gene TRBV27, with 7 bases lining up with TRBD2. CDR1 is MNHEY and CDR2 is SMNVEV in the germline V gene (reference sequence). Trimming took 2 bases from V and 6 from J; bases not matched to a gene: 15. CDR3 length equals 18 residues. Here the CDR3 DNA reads TGTGCCAGCAGTTTAGTTGGGGGGGTTAGTTGGTCGGCCGGGGAGCTGTTTTTT. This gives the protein CASSLVGGVSWSAGELFF.

CDR3 in amino acids: CASSHSTGDGNTEAFF. The CDR3 DNA follows: TGTGCCAGCAGCCATTCGACAGGGGATGGTAACACTGAAGCTTTCTTT. V gene TRBV4-2 combines with J gene TRBJ1-1; 8 nucleotides agree with TRBD1. The germline CDR1 and CDR2 sequences are LGHNA and YNFKEQ. This CDR3 region has 16 residues. The V segment lost 3 bases and the J segment 2 bases; nucleotides outside the gene matches: 8.

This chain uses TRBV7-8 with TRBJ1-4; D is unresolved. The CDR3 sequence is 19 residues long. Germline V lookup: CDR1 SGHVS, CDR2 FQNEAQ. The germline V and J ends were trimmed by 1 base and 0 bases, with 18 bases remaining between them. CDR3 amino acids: CASSLVSLGNSATNEKLFF. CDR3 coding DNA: TGTGCCAGCAGCTTAGTCAGTCTCGGGAACAGTGCAACTAATGAAAAACTGTTTTTT.

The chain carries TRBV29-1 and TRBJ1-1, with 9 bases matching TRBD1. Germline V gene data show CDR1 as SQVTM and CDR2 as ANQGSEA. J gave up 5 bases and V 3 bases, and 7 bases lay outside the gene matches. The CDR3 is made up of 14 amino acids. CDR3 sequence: CSVEGTGWGTEAFF. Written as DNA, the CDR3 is TGCAGCGTTGAGGGGACAGGGTGGGGAACTGAAGCTTTCTTT.

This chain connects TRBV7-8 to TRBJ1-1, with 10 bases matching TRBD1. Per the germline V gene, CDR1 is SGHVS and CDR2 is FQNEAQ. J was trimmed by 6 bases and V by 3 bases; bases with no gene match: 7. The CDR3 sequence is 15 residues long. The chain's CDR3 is CASSFTTGGSSEAFF. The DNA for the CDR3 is TGTGCCAGCAGCTTCACGACAGGGGGCAGTTCTGAAGCTTTCTTT.

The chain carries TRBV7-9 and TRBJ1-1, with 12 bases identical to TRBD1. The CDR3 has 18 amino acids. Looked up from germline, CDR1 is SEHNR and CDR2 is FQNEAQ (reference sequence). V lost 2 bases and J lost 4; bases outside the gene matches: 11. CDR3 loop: CASSLPLRDRGPSTEAFF. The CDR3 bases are TGTGCCAGCAGCTTACCCCTGCGGGACAGGGGGCCCAGCACTGAAGCTTTCTTT.

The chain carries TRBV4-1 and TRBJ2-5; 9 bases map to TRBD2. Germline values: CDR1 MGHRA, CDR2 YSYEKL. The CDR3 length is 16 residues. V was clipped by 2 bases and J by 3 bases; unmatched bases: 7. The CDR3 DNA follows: TGCGCCAGCAGCCAAATCGGCGGGAGGGCCAAAGAGACCCAGTACTTC. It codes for CASSQIGGRAKETQYF.

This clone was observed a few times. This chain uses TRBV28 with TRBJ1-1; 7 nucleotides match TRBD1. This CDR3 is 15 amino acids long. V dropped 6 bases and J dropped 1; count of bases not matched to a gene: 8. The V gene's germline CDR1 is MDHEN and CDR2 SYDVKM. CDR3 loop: CASRLPGTENTEAFF. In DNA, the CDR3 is TGTGCCAGCAGACTTCCCGGGACAGAGAACACTGAAGCTTTCTTT.